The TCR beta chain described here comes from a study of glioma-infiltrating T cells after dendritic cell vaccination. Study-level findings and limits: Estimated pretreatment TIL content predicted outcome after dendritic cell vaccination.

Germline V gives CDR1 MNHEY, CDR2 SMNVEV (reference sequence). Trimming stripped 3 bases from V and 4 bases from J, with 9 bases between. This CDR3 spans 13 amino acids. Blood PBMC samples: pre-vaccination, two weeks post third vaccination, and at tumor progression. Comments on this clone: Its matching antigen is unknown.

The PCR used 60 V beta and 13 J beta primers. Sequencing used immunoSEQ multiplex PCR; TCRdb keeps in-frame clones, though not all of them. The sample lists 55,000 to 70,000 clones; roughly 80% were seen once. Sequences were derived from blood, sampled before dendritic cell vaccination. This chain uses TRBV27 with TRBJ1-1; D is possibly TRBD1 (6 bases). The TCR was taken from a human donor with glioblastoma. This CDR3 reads CASSFQGSTEAFF. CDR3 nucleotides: TGTGCCAGCAGTTTTCAGGGGAGCACTGAAGCTTTCTTT.